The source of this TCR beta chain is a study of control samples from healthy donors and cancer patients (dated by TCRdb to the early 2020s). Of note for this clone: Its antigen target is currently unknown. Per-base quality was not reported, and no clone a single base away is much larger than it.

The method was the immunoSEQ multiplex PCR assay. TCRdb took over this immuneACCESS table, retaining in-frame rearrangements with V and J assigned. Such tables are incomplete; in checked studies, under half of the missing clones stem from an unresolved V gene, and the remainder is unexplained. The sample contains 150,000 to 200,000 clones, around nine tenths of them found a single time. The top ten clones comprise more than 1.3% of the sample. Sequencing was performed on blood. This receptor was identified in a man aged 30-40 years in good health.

The CDR3 protein is CASSVLTNYGYTF. Here is the DNA: TGTGCCAGTAGTGTACTCACTAACTATGGCTACACCTTC. The chain is assembled from TRBV19 and TRBJ1-2; the D gene assignment is ambiguous. V is shortened by 5 bases, J by 0 bases, and the region joining them spans 7 bases. Counted from cysteine to phenylalanine, this CDR3 has 13 amino acids. This entry keeps only the CDR3 DNA: 39 bases, framed from base 1. According to the germline V gene (reference sequence), CDR1 reads LNHDA and CDR2 reads SQIVND.